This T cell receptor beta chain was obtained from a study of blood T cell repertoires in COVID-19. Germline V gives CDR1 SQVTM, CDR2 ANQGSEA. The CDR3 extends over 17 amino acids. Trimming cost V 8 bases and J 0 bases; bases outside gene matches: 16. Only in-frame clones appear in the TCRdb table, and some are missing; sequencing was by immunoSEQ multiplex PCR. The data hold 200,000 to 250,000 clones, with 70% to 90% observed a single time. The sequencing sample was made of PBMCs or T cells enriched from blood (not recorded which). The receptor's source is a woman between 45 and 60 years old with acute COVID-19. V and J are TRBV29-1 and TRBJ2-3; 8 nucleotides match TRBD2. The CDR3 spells CSPLSGTRYTSTDTQYF. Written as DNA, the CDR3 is TGCAGCCCCCTGTCAGGGACTAGGTATACTAGCACAGATACGCAGTATTTT.